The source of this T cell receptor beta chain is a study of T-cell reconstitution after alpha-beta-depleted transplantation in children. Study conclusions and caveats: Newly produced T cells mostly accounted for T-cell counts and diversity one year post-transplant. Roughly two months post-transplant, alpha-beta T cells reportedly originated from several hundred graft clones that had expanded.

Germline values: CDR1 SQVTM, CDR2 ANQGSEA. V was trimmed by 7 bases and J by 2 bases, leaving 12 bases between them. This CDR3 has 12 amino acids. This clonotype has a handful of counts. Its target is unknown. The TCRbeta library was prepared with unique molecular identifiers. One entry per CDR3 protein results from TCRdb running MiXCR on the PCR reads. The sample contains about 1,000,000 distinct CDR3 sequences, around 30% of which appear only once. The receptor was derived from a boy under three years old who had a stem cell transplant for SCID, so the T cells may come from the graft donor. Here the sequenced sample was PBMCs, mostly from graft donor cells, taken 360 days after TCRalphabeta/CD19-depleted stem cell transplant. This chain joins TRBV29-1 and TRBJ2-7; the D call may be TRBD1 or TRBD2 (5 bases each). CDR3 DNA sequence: TGCAGCGCTGGGGACGGACCCTACGAGCAGTACTTC. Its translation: CSAGDGPYEQYF.